The 27 T cell receptor beta chains listed next were all sequenced from one sample in a study of PD-L1 blockade in urothelial cancer. Time point given: peripheral blood 6 weeks after treatment start. The repertoire was sequenced with immunoSEQ multiplex PCR; TCRdb's copy has only in-frame clones and lacks some. The sample carries 40,000 or so clones, roughly four fifths recorded once. The sequenced sample was PBMCs, obtained around atezolizumab (anti-PD-L1) treatment. The receptor set was obtained from a man between 60 and 75 years old with urothelial cancer.

This rearrangement joins TRBV6-6 to TRBJ1-2; D may be TRBD1 (6 bases). The germline gives CDR1 MNHNY, CDR2 SVGAGI (reference sequence). This CDR3 is 15 amino acids long. The V and J ends lost 2 bases and 8 bases respectively, with 18 bases between them. The CDR3 DNA reads TGTGCCAGCAGTTACAACAAGGGGGGGCGCGGAGGCTACACCTTC. The encoded protein is CASSYNKGGRGGYTF.

The gene calls are TRBV7-6 and TRBJ2-7; D may be TRBD2 (5 bases). Germline values: CDR1 SGHVS, CDR2 FNYEAQ. Trimming stripped 5 bases from V and 0 bases from J, with 11 bases between. The CDR3 has 14 residues. For the CDR3, the DNA is TGTGCCAGCAGCCACCGGGGTGGCTCCTACGAGCAGTACTTC. It codes for CASSHRGGSYEQYF. The full variable domain, with the rest looked up from reference TRBV7-6 and TRBJ2-7, is GAGVSQSPRYKVTKRGQDVALRCDPISGHVSLYWYRQALGQGPEFLTYFNYEAQQDKSGLPNDRFSAERPEGSISTLTIQRTEQRDSAMYRCASSHRGGSYEQYFGPGTRLTVT.

The chain is built from TRBV7-2 and TRBJ2-5; no clear D gene. The CDR3 totals 13 residues. Germline CDR1 SGHTA, CDR2 FQGNSA. Trimming left V 5 bases short and J 5 bases short, with 12 bases between. CDR3 amino acids: CASSLNAAETQYF. The CDR3 DNA sequence: TGTGCCAGCAGCCTAAACGCCGCTGAGACCCAGTACTTC.

The chain uses TRBV6-5 and TRBJ1-2; perhaps TRBD1 as D (5 bases). Germline V CDR1 and CDR2: MNHEY, SVGAGI. The CDR3 has 12 amino acids. Trimming shortened V by 6 bases and J by 8 bases, and 13 bases separated the two germline ends. This CDR3 reads CASSRLGGGYTF. CDR3 in DNA: TGTGCCAGCAGCCGGCTGGGGGGGGGCTACACCTTC.

The chain has TRBV11-2 and TRBJ2-1; D perhaps matches TRBD1 (6 bases). The CDR3 has 12 residues. Germline CDR1 is SGHAT and CDR2 is FQNNGV. V shed 5 bases and J shed 5 bases, with 7 bases lying between them. As DNA, the CDR3 is TGTGCCAGCAGCGGACAGCACAATGAGCAGTTCTTC. Its translation is CASSGQHNEQFF.

V is TRBV5-1 and J is TRBJ2-7; TRBD2 is a possible D gene (5 bases). This CDR3 spans 12 amino acids. Germline loops: CDR1 SGHRS, CDR2 YFSETQ. The V gene lost 1 base and the J gene lost 6 bases, with 8 bases spanning the gap. CDR3: CASSLSGGEQYF. The CDR3 DNA sequence: TGCGCCAGCAGCTTGAGCGGCGGCGAGCAGTACTTC. The full variable domain, its missing parts supplied by reference TRBV5-1 and TRBJ2-7, is KAGVTQTPRYLIKTRGQQVTLSCSPISGHRSVSWYQQTPGQGLQFLFEYFSETQRNKGNFPGRFSGRQFSNSRSEMNVSTLELGDSALYLCASSLSGGEQYFGPGTRLTVT.

The chain joins TRBV5-1 to TRBJ1-2, with D maybe TRBD1 (5 bases). Germline lookup yields CDR1 SGHRS and CDR2 YFSETQ. V gave up 6 bases and J gave up 2 bases, with 14 bases separating them. The CDR3 loop spans 14 amino acids. For the CDR3, the DNA is TGCGCCAGCACGACAGACCCATCAAACTATGGCTACACCTTC. Amino acid sequence: CASTTDPSNYGYTF.

CDR3 region: CASSPEGVTYNSPLHF. Here the CDR3 DNA reads TGTGCCAGCAGCCCCGAGGGGGTGACCTATAATTCACCCCTCCACTTT. The chain carries TRBV5-4 and TRBJ1-6; TRBD1 might be the D (6 bases). V gave up 4 bases and J gave up 2 bases, with 13 bases separating them. CDR3 length: 16 residues. Per germline, CDR1 SGHNT and CDR2 YYREEE (reference sequence).

V is TRBV5-4 and J is TRBJ2-5; TRBD1 might be the D (6 bases). CDR1 SGHNT and CDR2 YYREEE come from the germline V gene (reference sequence). Trimming removed 5 bases from V and 5 bases from J, with 16 bases in between. CDR3 length equals 14 residues. CDR3 protein: CASRPSTGPETQYF. DNA of the CDR3: TGTGCCAGCAGACCTAGCACAGGGCCCGAGACCCAGTACTTC.

This clone was detected only once. The V gene is TRBV7-2, the J gene TRBJ2-1; 8 bases match TRBD2. The CDR3 has 17 amino acids. V gave up 3 bases and J gave up 2 bases; unmatched junction bases: 9. CDR1 is SGHTA and CDR2 is FQGNSA in the germline V gene. The CDR3 is CASSLGGSSGPYNEQFF. CDR3 coding DNA: TGTGCCAGCAGCTTGGGTGGGTCTAGCGGGCCCTACAATGAGCAGTTCTTC. The full variable domain, in which reference TRBV7-2 and TRBJ2-1 provide the parts outside the CDR3, is GAGVSQSPSNKVTEKGKDVELRCDPISGHTALYWYRQSLGQGLEFLIYFQGNSAPDKSGLPSDRFSAERTGGSVSTLTIQRTQQEDSAVYLCASSLGGSSGPYNEQFFGPGTRLTVL.

This clone has just one count. This rearrangement joins TRBV7-2 to TRBJ2-5; D is perhaps TRBD2 (6 bases). Germline loops: CDR1 SGHTA, CDR2 FQGNSA. With 4 bases removed from V and 5 bases from J, the gap between germline ends came to 17 bases. The CDR3 runs 15 residues. Here the CDR3 reads CASSWQGGGRETQYF. The CDR3 DNA sequence: TGTGCCAGCAGCTGGCAGGGTGGAGGGAGGGAGACCCAGTACTTC.

The rearrangement uses TRBV29-1 and TRBJ1-2; 7 bases match TRBD1. CDR1 is SQVTM, CDR2 ANQGSEA, per germline. There are 14 residues in the CDR3. The J segment lost 2 bases and the V segment lost 4 bases, leaving 7 bases of the junction unmatched. CDR3 bases: TGCAGCGTTGGCACAGGGGTAGGAAACTATGGCTACACCTTC. Translating it yields CSVGTGVGNYGYTF.

The gene calls are TRBV5-4 and TRBJ1-5; D is undetermined. Germline CDR1 and CDR2: SGHNT and YYREEE (reference sequence). The CDR3 has 13 residues. The V and J ends lost 0 bases and 6 bases respectively, with 7 bases between them. The CDR3, as DNA: TGTGCCAGCAGCTTGGAGGGAGGTCAGCCCCAGCATTTT. It yields the protein CASSLEGGQPQHF. The full variable domain, with the rest looked up from reference TRBV5-4 and TRBJ1-5, is ETGVTQSPTHLIKTRGQQVTLRCSSQSGHNTVSWYQQALGQGPQFIFQYYREEENGRGNFPPRFSGLQFPNYSSELNVNALELDDSALYLCASSLEGGQPQHFGDGTRLSIL.

The chain couples TRBV5-1 to TRBJ2-2; possible D gene TRBD1, 5 bases. Trimming took 0 bases from V and 1 from J, leaving 7 bases between them. Germline V gene lookup returns CDR1 SGHRS and CDR2 YFSETQ. This CDR3 has 15 amino acids. The CDR3 here is CASSLGTLNTGELFF. CDR3 nucleotide sequence: TGCGCCAGCAGCTTGGGGACACTGAACACCGGGGAGCTGTTTTTT.

The rearrangement uses TRBV28 and TRBJ2-7; D ambiguous. The CDR3 has 12 amino acids. Germline CDR1 and CDR2: MDHEN and SYDVKM. V was trimmed by 10 bases and J by 1 base, leaving 11 bases between them. The CDR3 loop reads CATQEVSYEQYF. DNA of the CDR3: TGTGCCACCCAAGAGGTGTCCTACGAGCAGTACTTC.

The genes are TRBV4-3 and TRBJ1-1, with a weak D call TRBD1 (5 bases). The V and J ends lost 3 bases and 0 bases respectively, with 14 bases between them. The CDR3 covers 16 residues. The germline CDR1 and CDR2 sequences are LGHNA and YSLEER. Here the CDR3 reads CASSHARTRMNTEAFF. The CDR3 region has the DNA TGCGCCAGCAGCCATGCCCGGACAAGGATGAACACTGAAGCTTTCTTT.

The chain employs TRBV5-4 and TRBJ2-1; tentative D call: TRBD2 (5 bases). This CDR3 contains 15 residues. The V and J ends lost 0 bases and 4 bases respectively, with 11 bases between them. Germline V CDR1 and CDR2: SGHNT, YYREEE (reference sequence). The CDR3, as DNA: TGTGCCAGCAGCTTGGGGCTAGCCACTTACAATGAGCAGTTCTTC. Translated: CASSLGLATYNEQFF. Combining the CDR3 with reference TRBV5-4 and TRBJ2-1 gives the whole variable domain ETGVTQSPTHLIKTRGQQVTLRCSSQSGHNTVSWYQQALGQGPQFIFQYYREEENGRGNFPPRFSGLQFPNYSSELNVNALELDDSALYLCASSLGLATYNEQFFGPGTRLTVL.

The chain links TRBV5-4 to TRBJ1-2; 8 nucleotides agree with TRBD1. From germline, CDR1 is SGHNT and CDR2 YYREEE (reference sequence). The CDR3 runs 13 residues. The junction had 6 bases not matched to a gene; V was cut back by 4 bases and J by 7 bases. The CDR3 is CASSLDRDFGYTF. The CDR3 nucleotides read TGTGCCAGCAGCCTGGACAGGGATTTTGGCTACACCTTC.

The chain couples TRBV6-6 to TRBJ1-5, with D unclear. Trimming pared 4 bases from V and 2 bases from J, leaving 9 bases between. The CDR3 sequence is 14 residues long. Germline CDR1 reads MNHNY; CDR2 reads SVGAGI (reference sequence). In nucleotides, the CDR3 is TGTGCCAGCAGTTTCCGGAGGGGCAATCAGCCCCAGCATTTT. Its translation: CASSFRRGNQPQHF.

The chain combines TRBV5-4 with TRBJ2-1; D is possibly TRBD1 (6 bases). The CDR3 has 15 amino acids. From germline, CDR1 is SGHNT and CDR2 YYREEE (reference sequence). V dropped 5 bases and J dropped 0 bases, with 12 bases sitting between them. The CDR3 sequence: CASSPDSGSYNEQFF. The CDR3 nucleotides are TGTGCCAGCAGTCCGGACAGTGGCTCCTACAATGAGCAGTTCTTC.

The J gene is TRBJ2-7, the V gene TRBV19; D not certain. Germline lookup yields CDR1 LNHDA and CDR2 SQIVND (reference sequence). Trimming stripped 10 bases from V and 5 bases from J, with 12 bases between. The CDR3 runs 11 residues. The CDR3 sequence is CATTYPHEQYF. CDR3 DNA: TGTGCCACAACCTACCCCCACGAGCAGTACTTC.

The chain recombines TRBV23-1 with TRBJ2-2; 11 nucleotides match TRBD1. TRBV23-1 qualifies as an ORF whose function is uncertain. V trimming: 2 bases; J trimming: 5 bases; junction bases outside the gene matches: 4. The CDR3 totals 16 residues. The CDR3 DNA reads TGCGCCAGCAGTCAAGGCCGGGACAGGGGGACCGGGGAGCTGTTTTTT. It is translated as CASSQGRDRGTGELFF.

This rearrangement joins TRBV6-5 to TRBJ1-4, with unresolved D. V lost 6 bases and J lost 5, with 13 bases in between. The CDR3 length is 14 residues. From germline, CDR1 is MNHEY and CDR2 SVGAGI. In DNA, the CDR3 is TGTGCCAGCAGCTCGGGGTTCGGAAATGAAAAACTGTTTTTT. It yields the protein CASSSGFGNEKLFF.

V usage is TRBV20-1 and J usage is TRBJ2-7; perhaps TRBD1 as D (6 bases). The V end lost 6 bases, the J end lost 3 bases, and 9 bases lay between the germline ends. Germline V CDR1 and CDR2: DFQATT, SNEGSKA (reference sequence). There are 11 residues in the CDR3. The CDR3 sequence: CSAKGGYEQYF. The CDR3 nucleotides read TGCAGTGCAAAAGGGGGCTACGAGCAGTACTTC.

The table lists this clone with a few counts. This rearrangement joins TRBV5-4 to TRBJ2-1; TRBD2 agrees at 12 bases. The V gene end was trimmed by 4 bases and the J gene end by 8 bases; junction bases not matched to a gene: 7. CDR3 length: 15 amino acids. CDR1 and CDR2 from the germline V gene are SGHNT and YYREEE (reference sequence). DNA of the CDR3: TGTGCCAGCAGCCTACGGACTAGCGGGATGGATGAGCAGTTCTTC. It yields the protein CASSLRTSGMDEQFF.

The gene calls are TRBV15 and TRBJ2-5; a weak D match, TRBD2 (5 bases). The CDR3 loop spans 14 amino acids. From germline, CDR1 is LNHNV and CDR2 YYDKDF (reference sequence). V lost 1 base and J 2 bases, leaving 8 bases between the germline ends. For the CDR3, the DNA is TGTGCCACCAGCAGAGGAGGGATTCAAGAGACCCAGTACTTC. Translated: CATSRGGIQETQYF.

The chain has TRBV10-3 and TRBJ2-3, with 7 bases fitting TRBD1. Germline lookup yields CDR1 ENHRY and CDR2 SYGVKD. The CDR3 runs 15 residues. J gave up 4 bases and V 3 bases, and 7 bases lay outside the gene matches. This CDR3 reads CAISDPGTVADTQYF. The CDR3 DNA sequence: TGTGCCATCAGTGACCCCGGGACAGTGGCAGATACGCAGTATTTT.